This record looks at one TCR beta chain sequence and its context. Germline trimming cut 5 bases from V and 10 bases from J; bases unmatched to any gene: 7. The CDR3 is 14 residues long. Looked up from germline, CDR1 is DFQATT and CDR2 is SNEGSKA (reference sequence). TCRdb redid the calling of the RT-PCR reads with MiXCR, one entry per CDR3 protein. This repertoire shows hundreds of thousands of distinct CDR3 sequences, 12% to 15% found once; its top ten account for roughly 4%. The chain joins TRBV20-1 to TRBJ2-1; 14 nucleotides agree with TRBD2. This receptor was identified in a female donor in good health, serving as a healthy control. The sequencing input was memory CD4+ T cells from blood. The CDR3 sequence: CSARGTSGSYEQFF. In nucleotides, the CDR3 is TGCAGTGCTCGGGGGACTAGCGGGAGCTACGAGCAGTTCTTC.